A single sample is the source of the 8 T cell receptor beta chains below, sequenced in a study of identical twins. In TCRdb, the 5' RACE reads were re-called with MiXCR into one record per CDR3 protein. Here the sample spans fewer than 650,000 distinct CDR3 sequences, 7% to 7.5% being singletons. This same sample was also part of a study on yellow fever vaccine responses in identical twins.

Sequencing was carried out using PBMCs. The origin of the receptors is a woman under 30 in good health.

This chain links TRBV18 with TRBJ2-7; D gene uncertain. The germline CDR1 and CDR2 sequences are KGHSH and LQKENI. This CDR3 has 12 residues. V was shortened by 5 bases and J by 0 bases, with 5 bases between the two germline ends. The CDR3 is CASSASSYEQYV. The CDR3 DNA reads TGTGCCAGCTCAGCGAGCTCCTACGAGCAGTACGTC.

Notes on this clonotype: At one end the junction does not follow the germline gene, possibly because of a read error. V usage is TRBV10-3 and J usage is TRBJ2-7; 10 nucleotides line up with TRBD2. Germline assignment: CDR1 ENHRY and CDR2 SYGVKD. CDR3 length: 16 residues. CDR3 residues: CVISESLAGGSYEQYF. DNA of the CDR3: TGTGTCATCAGTGAGTCGTTAGCGGGAGGCTCCTACGAGCAGTACTTC.

This clonotype showed up many times. The chain employs TRBV20-1 and TRBJ2-7; D is tentatively TRBD1 or TRBD2 (5 bases each). Germline V gene data show CDR1 as DFQATT and CDR2 as SNEGSKA (reference sequence). V was clipped by 0 bases and J by 4 bases, with 16 bases between them. The CDR3 consists of 15 residues. The CDR3 DNA reads TGCAGTGCTAGAGATCGTGCAGCTGGGGGTTACGAGCAGTACTTC. Protein product: CSARDRAAGGYEQYF.

The chain has TRBV27 and TRBJ1-2; a possible D gene is TRBD1 (5 bases). Trimming pared 3 bases from V and 6 bases from J, leaving 20 bases between. Germline-derived CDR1 and CDR2 are MNHEY and SMNVEV (reference sequence). There are 16 residues in the CDR3. This CDR3 reads CASSLQGFYPRDGYTF. The CDR3 DNA follows: TGTGCCAGCAGTTTGCAGGGATTCTACCCCCGGGATGGCTACACCTTC.

This clonotype appeared many times. The V call is TRBV5-1, the J call TRBJ1-1, with 7 bases aligning to TRBD1. Germline lookup yields CDR1 SGHRS and CDR2 YFSETQ. The CDR3 loop spans 17 amino acids. The V gene end was trimmed by 5 bases and the J gene end by 0 bases; junction bases not matched to a gene: 13. CDR3 protein: CASSAILGGSMNTEAFF. As DNA, the CDR3 is TGCGCCAGCAGTGCCATCTTAGGGGGCTCCATGAACACTGAAGCTTTCTTT.

The table lists this clonotype with a few counts. The chain is built from TRBV12-3 or TRBV12-4 and TRBJ1-2, with 9 bases identical to TRBD1. V lost 6 bases and J lost 6; bases outside the gene matches: 8. The length of the CDR3 is 14 residues. This CDR3 is CASSHLTGGNGYTF. In DNA form, the CDR3 reads TGTGCCAGCAGCCACCTGACAGGGGGTAATGGCTACACCTTC.

The rearrangement uses TRBV9 and TRBJ1-1, with 7 bases lining up with TRBD1. Germline values: CDR1 SGDLS, CDR2 YYNGEE. The junction had 16 bases not matched to a gene; V was cut back by 4 bases and J by 4 bases. The CDR3 has 17 residues. For the CDR3, the DNA is TGTGCCAGCAGCCCCCTGGGGAGGGGGCGCGGGGGCACTGAAGCTTTCTTT. This encodes CASSPLGRGRGGTEAFF. The full variable domain, its missing parts supplied by reference TRBV9 and TRBJ1-1, is DSGVTQTPKHLITATGQRVTLRCSPRSGDLSVYWYQQSLDQGLQFLIQYYNGEERAKGNILERFSAQQFPDLHSELNLSSLELGDSALYFCASSPLGRGRGGTEAFFGQGTRLTVV.

This chain joins TRBV20-1 and TRBJ2-1, with 15 positions matching TRBD2. Trimming cost V 0 bases and J 7 bases; bases outside gene matches: 7. Germline V gene lookup returns CDR1 DFQATT and CDR2 SNEGSKA (reference sequence). The CDR3 is made up of 17 amino acids. Here the CDR3 DNA reads TGCAGTGCTAGAGATTACGCGGGACTAGCGGGAGGTAATGAGCAGTTCTTC. It specifies CSARDYAGLAGGNEQFF.